Here is one T cell receptor (beta chain) with its context. No antigen is known for it. The data stem from a study of T cell responses to AZD1222 COVID-19 vaccine. Study observations and caveats: Only 5 or 6 AZD1222 recipients tested seropositive at baseline. Nearly half of spike-specific TCRs reportedly go after variant regions that carry no mutations. Repertoires were obtained solely post-peak T cell response. Two doses of AZD1222 preceded a rise in Spike-specific TCR breadth and depth.

Profiled with immunoSEQ multiplex PCR; TCRdb holds only in-frame clones, not every one. Among 90,000 to 130,000 clones listed, 85% to 90% were seen once. Trimming shortened V by 4 bases and J by 5 bases, and 20 bases separated the two germline ends. Germline assignment: CDR1 MDHEN and CDR2 SYDVKM. The CDR3 covers 16 residues. The receptor was derived from an adult in good health. V usage is TRBV28 and J usage is TRBJ1-2; perhaps TRBD1 as D (5 bases). Specimen: peripheral blood, collected on day 0 of AZD1222 vaccination. The CDR3 loop reads CASSSPPDTLQYGYTF. CDR3 in DNA: TGTGCCAGCAGTTCGCCACCGGACACTTTACAGTATGGCTACACCTTC.